Listed below are T cell receptor beta chains from one sample, sequenced in a study of blood T cells in healthy people across ages. Using its own MiXCR run on the 5' RACE reads, TCRdb lists one record per CDR3 protein. The sample lists hundreds of thousands of distinct CDR3 sequences, roughly 34% occurring once. What was sequenced was blood. Source of these receptors: a man younger than 35 in good health. The CDR3 runs from the conserved cysteine through the conserved F or W. The D gene is left open where the match is weak. A clone size is listed for some rows: how often the clone was seen (once, few, many), or a class if it is expanded.

abundance	d_gene	v_gene	j_gene	CDR3aa	CDR3nt
.	.	TRBV19	TRBJ2-7	CASNARDGTYEQYF	TGTGCCAGTAACGCCCGGGACGGAACCTACGAGCAGTACTTC
.	.	TRBV7-6	TRBJ2-1	CASSSDRPYLYNEQFF	TGTGCCAGCAGCTCCGACAGGCCCTACTTATACAATGAGCAGTTCTTC
few	.	TRBV20-1	TRBJ1-4	CSARDAQDGLEKLFF	TGCAGTGCTAGAGATGCACAGGATGGTTTAGAAAAACTGTTTTTT
few	TRBD1	TRBV10-3	TRBJ1-1	CAIIEQGARAEAFF	TGTGCCATCATAGAGCAGGGGGCGCGCGCTGAAGCTTTCTTT
.	TRBD1	TRBV6-5	TRBJ2-1	CASRPDRERWNEQFF	TGTGCCAGCAGGCCTGACAGGGAAAGGTGGAATGAGCAGTTCTTC
.	TRBD2	TRBV25-1	TRBJ2-3	CASSRSGGGTDAQYF	TGTGCCAGCTCCCGTAGCGGGGGAGGCACAGATGCGCAGTATTTT
few	TRBD1	TRBV12-3/TRBV12-4	TRBJ1-4	CASTAGGAYEKLFF	TGTGCCAGCACCGCAGGGGGCGCATATGAAAAACTGTTTTTT
few	TRBD1	TRBV29-1	TRBJ1-2	CSVDALDRDLGYGYTF	TGCAGCGTTGACGCCCTTGACAGGGATCTCGGCTATGGCTACACCTTC
.	TRBD1	TRBV25-1	TRBJ1-1	CASIRAGGDAEAFF	TGTGCCAGCATACGAGCAGGGGGTGACGCTGAAGCTTTCTTT
.	.	TRBV7-2	TRBJ2-7	CASSAYRGYEQYF	TGTGCCAGCAGCGCATACAGAGGATATGAGCAGTACTTC
few	.	TRBV9	TRBJ2-7	CASSVEANREQYF	TGTGCCAGCAGCGTAGAGGCCAACCGCGAGCAGTACTTC